This T cell receptor delta chain was recorded in a study of γδ T cells in repeated Plasmodium falciparum infection. About the research overall: Donors had four controlled P. falciparum NF54 infections over approximately 640 days. Some Malian samples span acute malaria episodes; others come from no-transmission periods.

The CDR3 covers 13 residues. Germline loops: CDR1 GEAIGNYY, CDR2 EKD. Trimming took off 3 bases at V and 8 bases at J, with 15 bases between the two ends. TCRdb made new clone calls on the multiplex PCR reads using CATT. The data show about 50,000 delta-chain clones, roughly 2% seen once. Bulk repertoires came from Vgamma9/Vdelta2+ or Vdelta2-negative gammadelta T cells flow-sorted from PBMC. About this clone: TCRdb assigns this DNA the protein of a much larger clone, which departs from its translation at residue 9; this likely reflects a read error, and the protein shown comes from translating the DNA.

Input material: gamma-delta T cells from blood. The chain links TRDV2 to TRDJ1; TRDD3 might be the D (6 bases). TCRdb gives no J gene; it was assigned here by matching the DNA to germline. The clonotype was recovered from a pool of human donors (malaria-infected and uninfected, not separated). The CDR3 loop reads CACDRLGFRKLIF. CDR3 coding DNA: TGTGCCTGTGACCGACTGGGCTTCAGAAAACTCATCTTT.